This entry lists 28 T cell receptor beta chains sequenced from one sample in a study of T cell changes during pregnancy in multiple sclerosis. Sequenced by immunoSEQ multiplex PCR; TCRdb stores in-frame clones only, minus some. The sample holds some 47,000 clones, around 89% seen once. This sample comprised CD8+ T cells from peripheral blood mononuclear cells, obtained after pregnancy. Source of these receptors: a female donor in good health, enrolled as a control in a pregnancy study.

The CDR3 loop reads CASRYEGARANYGYTF. The CDR3 DNA sequence: TGTGCCAGCAGATATGAGGGGGCCCGAGCTAACTATGGCTACACCTTC. V and J are TRBV27 and TRBJ1-2; 7 nucleotides line up with TRBD1. The trim removed 6 bases at V and 0 bases at J, leaving 10 bases unmatched. This CDR3 spans 16 amino acids. Per the germline V gene, CDR1 is MNHEY and CDR2 is SMNVEV (reference sequence).

The V and J genes are TRBV19 and TRBJ1-1, with TRBD1 matching 8 bases. CDR1 is LNHDA and CDR2 is SQIVND in the germline V gene (reference sequence). CDR3 length: 15 amino acids. The ends lost 4 bases at V and 4 bases at J; junction bases unmatched: 8. The CDR3 region is CASSNRDRLRTEAFF. CDR3 in DNA: TGTGCCAGTAGTAACCGGGACAGGTTGCGCACTGAAGCTTTCTTT.

The V gene is TRBV27, the J gene TRBJ1-1, with D tentatively TRBD1 (6 bases). This CDR3 is built from 13 residues. Germline CDR1 reads MNHEY; CDR2 reads SMNVEV (reference sequence). V was cut by 5 bases and J by 6 bases, with 13 bases left in between. The CDR3 spells CASSPGGGPEAFF. CDR3 coding DNA: TGTGCCAGCAGTCCCGGGGGGGGGCCTGAAGCTTTCTTT.

The J gene is TRBJ2-7, the V gene TRBV5-1; possible D gene TRBD1, 8 bases. This CDR3 region has 15 residues. The germline CDR1 and CDR2 sequences are SGHRS and YFSETQ. The ends were cut back, 4 bases at V and 5 bases at J, with 19 bases in the middle. The CDR3 sequence is CASSPAGTGGHEQYF. CDR3 coding DNA: TGCGCCAGCAGCCCAGCGGGGACAGGTGGCCACGAGCAGTACTTC.

The CDR3 loop reads CASSKPAESGNTIYF. The CDR3 nucleotides read TGTGCCAGCAGCAAACCCGCAGAATCTGGAAACACCATATATTTT. This rearrangement joins TRBV21-1 to TRBJ1-3; the listed D gene, TRBD1, was not tested against the DNA. TRBV21-1 is labeled a pseudogene. The CDR3 totals 15 residues.

This chain uses TRBV6-1 with TRBJ2-7; no firm D call. The germline V gene has CDR1 MNHNS and CDR2 SASEGT. The CDR3 sequence is 11 residues long. V lost 3 bases, J lost 3 bases, and 3 bases lay in between. The CDR3 loop is CASSDLYEQYF. The CDR3 coding sequence is TGTGCCAGCAGTGACCTCTACGAGCAGTACTTC.

The rearrangement links TRBV28 to TRBJ1-5; tentatively, D is TRBD1 (6 bases). V lost 8 bases and J 12 bases, leaving 26 bases between the germline ends. Germline-derived CDR1 and CDR2 are MDHEN and SYDVKM. The CDR3 totals 15 residues. The CDR3 DNA reads as TGTGCCAGCTCCGGCGGAGGGGGGGCCTACTTGCGCCAGCATTTT. Its protein is CASSGGGGAYLRQHF.

The chain links TRBV9 to TRBJ1-1; D unclear. Germline CDR1 reads SGDLS; CDR2 reads YYNGEE. Between the trimmed V and J ends, which lost 0 bases and 1 base, there was a span of 4 bases. CDR3 length: 13 residues. The CDR3 sequence: CASSVAKNTEAFF. The CDR3, as DNA: TGTGCCAGCAGCGTAGCAAAGAACACTGAAGCTTTCTTT.

The rearrangement uses TRBV2 and TRBJ2-5, with D possibly matching TRBD2 (6 bases). Matching the DNA end better, TRBJ2-7 makes the J call doubtful. This CDR3 is built from 13 residues. Per the germline V gene, CDR1 is SNHLY and CDR2 is FYNNEI. The DNA of the CDR3 is TGTGCCAGCAACCCTCGCGGGGCCTACGAGCAGTACTTC. It codes for CASNPRGAYEQYF.

The chain has TRBV7-3 and TRBJ2-2, with 10 bases matching TRBD2. In germline, CDR1 is SGHTA, CDR2 FQGTGA. V dropped 5 bases and J dropped 4; count of bases not matched to a gene: 7. The CDR3 totals 16 residues. As DNA, the CDR3 is TGTGCCAGCAGCCCTCTAGCGGGGGCCCTCACCGGGGAGCTGTTTTTT. Translating it yields CASSPLAGALTGELFF.

The rearrangement uses TRBV28 and TRBJ1-3; TRBD1 is a possible D gene (5 bases). The germline V gene encodes CDR1 MDHEN and CDR2 SYDVKM. V lost 3 bases and J 3 bases, leaving 15 bases between the germline ends. The CDR3 covers 16 residues. The CDR3 DNA is TGTGCCAGCAGTTTTATCACAGGCGGAGTTGGAAACACCATATATTTT. It yields the protein CASSFITGGVGNTIYF.

This clone was observed a single time. The CDR3 coding sequence is TGTGCCAGCAGCACCCCTAGGACTAGCCCGGATACGCAGTATTTT. As protein: CASSTPRTSPDTQYF. This chain links TRBV7-9 with TRBJ2-3; 8 bases line up with TRBD2. The CDR3 totals 15 residues. V gave up 5 bases and J gave up 6 bases; unmatched junction bases: 10. Germline V gene sequence: CDR1 SEHNR, CDR2 FQNEAQ (reference sequence).

The V call is TRBV6-6, the J call TRBJ1-1; D is unresolved. This CDR3 contains 15 residues. V was shortened by 2 bases and J by 4 bases, with 14 bases between the two germline ends. The germline gives CDR1 MNHNY, CDR2 SVGAGI (reference sequence). CDR3 in amino acids: CASSYGMAGGTEAFF. In DNA, the CDR3 is TGTGCCAGCAGTTACGGGATGGCGGGCGGCACTGAAGCTTTCTTT.

The V call is TRBV9, the J call TRBJ1-2; maybe TRBD1 (5 bases). This CDR3 comprises 12 residues. V gave up 3 bases and J gave up 8 bases, with 11 bases separating them. Germline assignment: CDR1 SGDLS and CDR2 YYNGEE. The CDR3 coding sequence is TGTGCCAGCAGCGAGGGGCCTATGGGCTACACCTTC. This gives the protein CASSEGPMGYTF.

V is TRBV13 and J is TRBJ1-3; D call uncertain. From germline, CDR1 is PRHDT and CDR2 FYEKMQ (reference sequence). The length of the CDR3 is 14 residues. The V gene lost 5 bases and the J gene lost 7 bases, with 15 bases spanning the gap. The DNA for the CDR3 is TGTGCCAGCAGCCCCGGGAGGTCCGTTAACACCATATATTTT. Residues: CASSPGRSVNTIYF. The whole variable domain, remainder taken from reference TRBV13 and TRBJ1-3, is AAGVIQSPRHLIKEKRETATLKCYPIPRHDTVYWYQQGPGQDPQFLISFYEKMQSDKGSIPDRFSAQQFSDYHSELNMSSLELGDSALYFCASSPGRSVNTIYFGEGSWLTVV.

This chain joins TRBV11-2 and TRBJ1-2, with 8 bases identical to TRBD1. The CDR3 is 14 residues long. Germline V gives CDR1 SGHAT, CDR2 FQNNGV. V shed 5 bases and J 3 bases; nucleotides not matched to a gene: 5. CDR3 region: CASSPGDRYYGYTF. DNA of the CDR3: TGTGCCAGCAGCCCCGGGGACAGGTACTATGGCTACACCTTC.

The V gene is TRBV7-8, the J gene TRBJ2-5; possibly TRBD1 for D (6 bases). This CDR3 spans 14 amino acids. The V end lost 4 bases, the J end lost 3 bases, and 12 bases lay between the germline ends. The germline V gene has CDR1 SGHVS and CDR2 FQNEAQ. The CDR3 is CASSSTTGEETQYF. The CDR3 DNA follows: TGTGCCAGCAGCTCAACGACAGGAGAAGAGACCCAGTACTTC.

The V and J genes are TRBV4-3 and TRBJ2-6, with no clear D. Germline V CDR1 and CDR2: LGHNA, YSLEER. Trimming left V 0 bases short and J 1 base short, with 7 bases between. The CDR3 has 16 residues. The CDR3: CASSQDRVSGANVLTF. As DNA, the CDR3 is TGCGCCAGCAGCCAAGACCGGGTATCTGGGGCCAACGTCCTGACTTTC.

The CDR3 sequence: CASARDRGPSGANVLTF. DNA for the CDR3: TGTGCCAGCGCGCGGGACAGGGGGCCTTCTGGGGCCAACGTCCTGACTTTC. The chain recombines TRBV7-6 with TRBJ2-6; TRBD1 aligns across 12 bases. The CDR3 extends over 17 amino acids. CDR1 and CDR2 (germline): SGHVS, FNYEAQ. Trimming removed 8 bases from V and 1 base from J; junction bases left unmatched: 6.

V is TRBV2 and J is TRBJ1-1; D is perhaps TRBD1 (6 bases). The CDR3 is 15 residues long. Germline-derived CDR1 and CDR2 are SNHLY and FYNNEI. With 2 bases removed from V and 1 base from J, the gap between germline ends came to 11 bases. CDR3 sequence: CASSELWGRNTEAFF. CDR3 DNA: TGTGCCAGCAGTGAACTGTGGGGGCGGAACACTGAAGCTTTCTTT.

The CDR3 is CASSPQKGWGEVYGYTF. For the CDR3, the DNA is TGTGCCAGCTCACCACAGAAAGGGTGGGGGGAAGTCTATGGCTACACCTTC. V and J are TRBV18 and TRBJ1-2, with D tentatively TRBD1 (5 bases). This CDR3 comprises 17 residues. Trimming left V 1 base short and J 4 bases short, with 19 bases between. Germline assignment: CDR1 KGHSH and CDR2 LQKENI.

The chain employs TRBV6-5 and TRBJ2-2, with 7 bases aligning to TRBD1. V was clipped by 8 bases and J by 3 bases; unmatched bases: 9. CDR1 and CDR2 from the germline V gene are MNHEY and SVGAGI. The CDR3 extends over 15 amino acids. CDR3 protein: CASERTGRDTGELFF. DNA for the CDR3: TGTGCCAGCGAAAGGACAGGTCGGGACACCGGGGAGCTGTTTTTT.

The chain carries TRBV6-6 and TRBJ2-5; D remains unclear. CDR1 and CDR2 (germline): MNHNY, SVGAGI (reference sequence). The CDR3 is 13 residues long. V lost 5 bases, J lost 11 bases, and 18 bases lay in between. The CDR3 region has the DNA TGTGCCAGCAGTACGCCGAGTGTTGGTGAGCAGTACTTC. It codes for CASSTPSVGEQYF.

V is TRBV30 and J is TRBJ1-2, with 9 bases fitting TRBD1. With V trimmed by 8 bases and J by 5 bases, 9 bases remained unmatched. Germline CDR1 and CDR2: GTSNPN and SVGIG (reference sequence). This CDR3 has 13 residues. The CDR3 bases are TGTGCCGGAAACAGGGGGCGCGGATATGGCTACACCTTC. It yields the protein CAGNRGRGYGYTF. Full variable domain (outside the CDR3, taken from reference TRBV30 and TRBJ1-2): SQTIHQWPATLVQPVGSPLSLECTVEGTSNPNLYWYRQAAGRGLQLLFYSVGIGQISSEVPQNLSASRPQDRQFILSSKKLLLSDSGFYLCAGNRGRGYGYTFGSGTRLTVV.

The J gene is TRBJ2-7, the V gene TRBV5-5; D may be TRBD1 (5 bases). Germline V gene data show CDR1 as SGHKS and CDR2 as YYEKEE (reference sequence). This CDR3 region has 12 residues. The V and J ends lost 1 base and 6 bases respectively, with 8 bases between them. The CDR3 reads CASSLTGAEQYF. In DNA form, the CDR3 reads TGTGCCAGCAGCTTGACAGGTGCCGAGCAGTACTTC. Using reference TRBV5-5 and TRBJ2-7 for the parts outside the CDR3, the full variable domain is DAGVTQSPTHLIKTRGQQVTLRCSPISGHKSVSWYQQVLGQGPQFIFQYYEKEERGRGNFPDRFSARQFPNYSSELNVNALLLGDSALYLCASSLTGAEQYFGPGTRLTVT.

This chain uses TRBV7-2 with TRBJ1-1; 9 bases map to TRBD1. Losses at the gene ends were 3 bases for V and 6 bases for J; bases not matched to a gene: 11. CDR1 and CDR2 (germline): SGHTA, FQGNSA. CDR3 length: 16 residues. CDR3 in amino acids: CASSFVWDRDFSEAFF. Here the CDR3 DNA reads TGTGCCAGCAGCTTTGTATGGGACAGGGACTTCTCTGAAGCTTTCTTT.

This chain uses TRBV9 with TRBJ1-1, with D possibly matching TRBD1 (5 bases). Between the trimmed V and J ends, which lost 3 bases and 4 bases, there was a span of 10 bases. Germline lookup yields CDR1 SGDLS and CDR2 YYNGEE. The CDR3 loop spans 13 amino acids. The CDR3 spells CASSESGGTEAFF. The DNA of the CDR3 is TGTGCCAGCAGCGAATCGGGGGGCACTGAAGCTTTCTTT.

The V and J genes are TRBV27 and TRBJ1-2; 7 nucleotides align to TRBD1. The length of the CDR3 is 12 residues. With 6 bases clipped from V and 8 bases from J, the junction kept 6 bases outside the gene matches. Looked up from germline, CDR1 is MNHEY and CDR2 is SMNVEV (reference sequence). The CDR3 here is CASRPTGQGYTF. Written as DNA, the CDR3 is TGTGCCAGCAGGCCGACAGGGCAAGGCTACACCTTC.